The source of this TCR beta chain is a study of memory B cells and T cells in multiple sclerosis. General study findings and limits: Normalization was needed because clone-set size differences affected shared clonotype counts.

Profiling relied on immunoSEQ multiplex PCR, and the TCRdb table lists in-frame clones only, not all of them. The sample holds 35,000 to 55,000 clones, over 75% seen once. After stimulus-free culture, autoproliferating CFSE-dim and non-proliferating CFSE-high T cells were sequenced separately. Cultures began with approximately 4.5x10^7 CFSE-labeled PBMCs, unstimulated for 7 days, with replicate wells pooled. CFSE at 0.5 uM labeled the PBMCs, which were then cultured unstimulated. Per germline, CDR1 SGHVS and CDR2 FQNEAQ. The CDR3 is made up of 14 amino acids. V was clipped by 5 bases and J by 10 bases; unmatched bases: 11. Note on this clone: As yet, its antigen is unknown.

What was sequenced was PBMCs from blood kept in culture. The chain recombines TRBV7-8 with TRBJ2-1; 7 bases match TRBD1. The TCR comes from a human donor with multiple sclerosis. The CDR3, as DNA: TGTGCCAGCAGCCCGGACAGGCATGGGGCAGAGCAGTTCTTC. This gives the protein CASSPDRHGAEQFF.